This is a list of T cell receptor beta chains from one sample in a study of OX40 agonist ivuxolimab in advanced cancers. Sequencing was performed with immunoSEQ multiplex PCR; in TCRdb, only in-frame clones are kept and a portion is missing. The sample holds 55,000 to 85,000 clones, over 80% seen once. This specimen consisted of CD4+ or CD8+ T cells sorted from blood, obtained in a trial of the OX40 agonist ivuxolimab. These receptors were taken from an adult with an advanced solid tumor such as melanoma, head and neck, liver or kidney cancer. Each CDR3 is given with its conserved first and last residue. The order of the fields is J gene, CDR3 length, D gene, clone size, V gene, CDR3 DNA, CDR3 protein. D genes are given only for firm matches. The size field is filled for only some rows; it gives once, few, many or a size class.

TRBJ1-6	17	NA	few	TRBV9	TGTGCCAGCAGCGTAGGAGGGTGGCAGGGTGGCAATTCACCCCTCCACTTT	CASSVGGWQGGNSPLHF
TRBJ2-3	16	NA	NA	TRBV5-1	TGCGCCAGCAGCGGTAGTACATCCCCTAGCACAGATACGCAGTATTTT	CASSGSTSPSTDTQYF
TRBJ2-6	18	TRBD2	NA	TRBV7-3	TGTGCCAGCAGCGTGCCCGGGACTAGCATCTCTGGGGCCAACGTCCTGACTTTC	CASSVPGTSISGANVLTF
TRBJ1-1	14	NA	few	TRBV14	TGTGCCAGCAGCGGGCGACAGGTTTCTCGGGAAGCTTTCTTT	CASSGRQVSREAFF
TRBJ2-1	15	TRBD2	NA	TRBV2	TGTGCCAGCACCCCACTAGCGGGAGGAGGTCGGGAGCAGTTCTTC	CASTPLAGGGREQFF
TRBJ1-1	15	TRBD1	NA	TRBV7-9	TGTGCCAGCAGTATTCTTCAGGGGGCCGGGTCTGAAGCTTTCTTT	CASSILQGAGSEAFF
TRBJ1-1	14	NA	NA	TRBV28	TGTGCCAGCAGTTTAAGACAGAGAAACACTGAAGCTTTCTTT	CASSLRQRNTEAFF
TRBJ2-1	15	TRBD2	NA	TRBV18	TGTGCCAGCTCACCACAACTAGCGGGAGCCGGTGAGCAGTTCTTC	CASSPQLAGAGEQFF
TRBJ2-2	15	TRBD2	NA	TRBV11-2	TGTGCCAGCAGGATAGCGGGAGTGATCACCGGGGAGCTGTTTTTT	CASRIAGVITGELFF
TRBJ2-7	15	TRBD2	NA	TRBV7-8	TGTGCCAGCAGCCATGGGACTAGCGGTACCTACGAGCAGTACTTC	CASSHGTSGTYEQYF
TRBJ1-5	13	NA	NA	TRBV18	TGTGCCGGCGGGACGGGGGGAGGACAGCCCCAGCATTTT	CAGGTGGGQPQHF
TRBJ2-7	11	NA	NA	TRBV28	TGTGCCTCTGCAGTCCTCTACGAGCAGTACTTC	CASAVLYEQYF
TRBJ1-1	13	NA	NA	TRBV30	TGTGCCTGGGACCCGAATGGGGGTACTGAAGCTTTCTTT	CAWDPNGGTEAFF
TRBJ1-4	13	TRBD1	NA	TRBV2	TGTGCCAGTGACGGGGACAGGGCAGAAAAACTGTTTTTT	CASDGDRAEKLFF
TRBJ2-3	16	NA	once	TRBV10-3	TGTGCCATCAGTCGGGGTATGAGCGGTAGCACAGATACGCAGTATTTT	CAISRGMSGSTDTQYF
TRBJ2-7	12	NA	NA	TRBV6-5	TGTGCCAGCAGTTACTACCCCTACGAGCAGTACTTC	CASSYYPYEQYF
TRBJ1-4	14	NA	NA	TRBV11-2	TGTGCCAGCAGCTTATTTGGGAGGGGGAACAGACTGTTTTTT	CASSLFGRGNRLFF
TRBJ2-3	14	NA	NA	TRBV5-1	TGCGCCAGCAGCCTTACAGGGTTCACAGATACGCAGTATTTT	CASSLTGFTDTQYF
TRBJ1-1	14	NA	once	TRBV7-9	TGTGCCAGCAGCTTACCGGACTGGAACACTGAAGCTTTCTTT	CASSLPDWNTEAFF
TRBJ2-5	13	NA	once	TRBV29-1	TGCAGCGTTGAAGCAAAGGGAAGGGAGACCCAGTACTTC	CSVEAKGRETQYF
TRBJ1-2	14	NA	NA	TRBV6-6	TGTGCCAGCAGTTACTCCGAACTAAGGGCTGGCTACACCTTC	CASSYSELRAGYTF
TRBJ1-2	12	NA	NA	TRBV10-3	TGTGCCATCAGTGGTTCAGAGCATGGCTACACCTTC	CAISGSEHGYTF
TRBJ2-7	11	NA	NA	TRBV14	TGTGCCAGCAGCCAAATCTACGAGCAGTACTTC	CASSQIYEQYF
TRBJ1-2	15	NA	NA	TRBV5-1	TGCGCCAGCAGCTTGGCACCTCAAGCCAACTATGGCTACACCTTC	CASSLAPQANYGYTF
TRBJ2-4	15	TRBD2	NA	TRBV15	TGTGCCACCTCCACTAGCGGTTCAGCCAAAAACATTCAGTACTTC	CATSTSGSAKNIQYF
TRBJ1-3	13	NA	NA	TRBV5-1	TGCGCCAGCAGCCTCCAAGGGATAAACACCATATATTTT	CASSLQGINTIYF
TRBJ1-1	17	NA	NA	TRBV14	TGTGCCAGCAGCCAAGTGGCCCCGGAGTATATGAACACTGAAGCTTTCTTT	CASSQVAPEYMNTEAFF
TRBJ1-1	11	NA	NA	TRBV20-1	TGCAGTGCTAAGTCGAACACTGAAGCTTTCTTT	CSAKSNTEAFF
TRBJ2-5	12	NA	NA	TRBV10-3	TGTGCCATCAGTGCAGGAGTGGAGACCCAGTACTTC	CAISAGVETQYF
TRBJ1-2	13	NA	NA	TRBV14	TGTGCCAGCAGCCAAGATCGGGTCATCAGCTACACCTTC	CASSQDRVISYTF
TRBJ1-1	17	TRBD1	NA	TRBV7-6	TGTGCCAGCAGCTTAGCGGGAGGACAGGGAATGAACACTGAAGCTTTCTTT	CASSLAGGQGMNTEAFF
TRBJ2-1	16	NA	NA	TRBV4-1	TGCGCCAGCAGCCAAGACCCCAGGGGTGGGTACAATGAGCAGTTCTTC	CASSQDPRGGYNEQFF
TRBJ1-5	14	NA	NA	TRBV2	TGTGCCAGCAGTAAAGAGGGGAGCAATCAGCCCCAGCATTTT	CASSKEGSNQPQHF
TRBJ1-3	15	NA	NA	TRBV5-1	TGCGCCAGCAGCTTGGAACAGAGGGTCGGGGCCACCATATATTTT	CASSLEQRVGATIYF
TRBJ2-2	16	NA	NA	TRBV7-3	TGTGCCAGCAGCCCCGCAAAGGGCCCGAACACCGGGGAGCTGTTTTTT	CASSPAKGPNTGELFF
TRBJ2-7	14	NA	NA	TRBV5-1	TGCGCCAGCAGCCCCGGACAGCGAGGGTACGAGCAGTACTTC	CASSPGQRGYEQYF
TRBJ1-4	15	TRBD1	NA	TRBV19	TGTGCCAGTAGTATACGGGGACAGAGAAATGAAAAACTGTTTTTT	CASSIRGQRNEKLFF
TRBJ2-7	15	TRBD1	NA	TRBV5-1	TGCGCCAGCAGCTTGGAGACAGGGGGCCCGTACGAGCAGTACTTC	CASSLETGGPYEQYF
TRBJ2-3	16	NA	NA	TRBV5-4	TGTGCCAGCAGCTTGCCATCCAGGGACCCCACAGATACGCAGTATTTT	CASSLPSRDPTDTQYF
TRBJ2-7	15	TRBD2	NA	TRBV7-3	TGTGCCAGCAGCAATGGACTAGCGGGAGGACGCGAGCAGTACTTC	CASSNGLAGGREQYF
TRBJ1-5	15	NA	NA	TRBV28	TGTGCCAGTATGGGAGGGGGAAGCGACAATCAGCCCCAGCATTTT	CASMGGGSDNQPQHF
TRBJ1-2	17	TRBD1	NA	TRBV5-1	TGCGCCAGCAGCCCGAGGGGTGGGACAGGAGCTGACTATGGCTACACCTTC	CASSPRGGTGADYGYTF